Listed here are 28 T cell receptor beta chains from one sample, sequenced in a study of blood T cell repertoires in COVID-19 (dated by TCRdb to the early 2020s). Receptors were amplified or captured by the immunoSEQ multiplex PCR assay. In its TCRdb copy, this immuneACCESS table keeps in-frame sequences only and misses some clones. Where compared with another copy, unresolved V genes explain less than half of these, and the others have no known cause. The sample table contains around 75,000 clones; only one count was recorded for roughly 86% of them. The ten largest clones represent about 4% of the sample. The specimen sequenced was peripheral blood. The receptors originated from a man aged 65-85 years with active COVID-19.

As concerns this clone: One end of the junction varies from germline; a read error may be responsible. The chain joins TRBV20-1 to TRBJ2-1; maybe TRBD2 (7 bases). The CDR3 spans 11 residues. Per germline, CDR1 DFQATT and CDR2 SNEGSKA (reference sequence). CDR3 sequence (DNA): TGCAGTGCTAGAGATGGGGGGGGCACGGTCTTC. Translation: CSARDGGGTVF.

V gene TRBV5-1 combines with J gene TRBJ2-5, with D possibly TRBD1 on 5 matching bases. Germline CDR1 SGHRS, CDR2 YFSETQ. V lost 4 bases and J lost 4, with 11 bases in between. This CDR3 is 13 amino acids long. CDR3 in DNA: TGCGCCAGCAGCCCCCGTGGGGCAGAGACCCAGTACTTC. This sequence encodes CASSPRGAETQYF.

The rearrangement joins TRBV15 to TRBJ1-5, with a weak D call TRBD1 (6 bases). V gave up 0 bases and J gave up 2 bases, with 11 bases separating them. The CDR3 runs 16 residues. The germline V gene encodes CDR1 LNHNV and CDR2 YYDKDF (reference sequence). The CDR3 DNA is TGTGCCACCAGCAGAGATAGGGGGTACCGCAATCAGCCCCAGCATTTT. It specifies CATSRDRGYRNQPQHF.

The chain couples TRBV19 to TRBJ1-2; D possibly corresponds to TRBD1 (5 bases). The CDR3 runs to 14 residues. Trimming shortened V by 3 bases and J by 6 bases, and 14 bases separated the two germline ends. Germline CDR1 LNHDA, CDR2 SQIVND (reference sequence). CDR3 residues: CASSMGEGGNGYTF. The CDR3 nucleotides read TGTGCCAGTAGTATGGGGGAGGGAGGCAATGGCTACACCTTC.

This clone has a handful of counts. The rearrangement joins TRBV4-2 to TRBJ2-1; tentatively, D is TRBD1 (6 bases). Germline-derived CDR1 and CDR2 are LGHNA and YNFKEQ. The CDR3 contains 16 residues. Trimming pared 2 bases from V and 0 bases from J, leaving 11 bases between. The CDR3 DNA follows: TGTGCCAGCAGCCAACACAGGGAGCTCTCCTACAATGAGCAGTTCTTC. Encoded protein: CASSQHRELSYNEQFF.

This chain connects TRBV7-2 to TRBJ2-4; the D is unclear. The V and J ends lost 5 bases and 6 bases respectively, with 8 bases between them. Per the germline V gene, CDR1 is SGHTA and CDR2 is FQGNSA. This CDR3 is built from 12 residues. The DNA of the CDR3 is TGTGCCAGCAGCCCCCTCGGAAACATTCAGTACTTC. It codes for CASSPLGNIQYF.

The rearrangement joins TRBV28 to TRBJ2-7, with D possibly matching TRBD2 (5 bases). The CDR3 length is 16 residues. Germline lookup yields CDR1 MDHEN and CDR2 SYDVKM. V was pared by 4 bases and J by 1 base, with 17 bases between. CDR3: CASSSPGRGLSYEQYF. The CDR3 bases are TGTGCCAGCAGTTCGCCTGGGCGAGGGTTGTCCTACGAGCAGTACTTC.

This chain joins TRBV5-5 and TRBJ2-2, with D possibly matching TRBD2 (5 bases). CDR1 is SGHKS, CDR2 YYEKEE, per germline (reference sequence). V lost 1 base to trimming and J lost 4 bases, with 8 bases between them. CDR3 length: 14 amino acids. Written as DNA, the CDR3 is TGTGCCAGCAGCTTGAAGGGAGCCACCGGGGAGCTGTTTTTT. Amino acid sequence: CASSLKGATGELFF.

The chain combines TRBV28 with TRBJ2-2; the match to TRBD2 covers 7 bases. The CDR3 runs 15 residues. The V segment lost 2 bases and the J segment 7 bases; nucleotides outside the gene matches: 7. Germline values: CDR1 MDHEN, CDR2 SYDVKM. CDR3 region: CASSLRRELIGELFF. CDR3 in DNA: TGTGCCAGCAGTTTACGGCGGGAGTTGATCGGGGAGCTGTTTTTT.

The genes are TRBV5-4 and TRBJ2-5, with TRBD2 matching 8 bases. The CDR3 consists of 16 residues. The V and J ends lost 4 bases and 5 bases, in that order; junction bases with no gene match: 13. Germline V gene lookup returns CDR1 SGHNT and CDR2 YYREEE (reference sequence). CDR3 residues: CASSPTRGLVAETQYF. CDR3 in DNA: TGTGCCAGCAGCCCAACGCGGGGACTAGTGGCGGAGACCCAGTACTTC.

This clone was detected only once. This chain links TRBV20-1 with TRBJ2-2; a weak D match, TRBD1 (5 bases). The CDR3 contains 15 residues. Trimming cost V 3 bases and J 0 bases, with 11 bases left between them. Germline-derived CDR1 and CDR2 are DFQATT and SNEGSKA (reference sequence). The CDR3 sequence is CSASWAGPNTGELFF. The CDR3 region has the DNA TGCAGTGCTAGTTGGGCAGGGCCGAACACCGGGGAGCTGTTTTTT.

This clone has ten or more counts. The rearrangement links TRBV6-2 or TRBV6-3 to TRBJ1-5; D possibly corresponds to TRBD1 (5 bases). The CDR3 has 18 amino acids. The V gene's germline CDR1 is MNHEY and CDR2 SVGEGT. V was shortened by 2 bases and J by 1 base, with 18 bases between the two germline ends. The CDR3: CASSYRPPGVRSNQPQHF. In nucleotides, the CDR3 is TGTGCCAGCAGTTACCGCCCCCCGGGGGTAAGGAGCAATCAGCCCCAGCATTTT.

This chain joins TRBV27 and TRBJ1-3, with D possibly TRBD1 on 5 matching bases. CDR3 size: 13 residues. From germline, CDR1 is MNHEY and CDR2 SMNVEV (reference sequence). Trimming removed 4 bases from V and 7 bases from J, with 11 bases in between. This CDR3 is CASSSTTANTIYF. CDR3 sequence (DNA): TGTGCCAGCAGTTCGACGACAGCCAACACCATATATTTT.

The J gene is TRBJ1-2, the V gene TRBV18; D unresolved. The CDR3 is made up of 15 amino acids. Looked up from germline, CDR1 is KGHSH and CDR2 is LQKENI. With 0 bases removed from V and 5 bases from J, the gap between germline ends came to 13 bases. CDR3 amino acids: CASSPPGGLLYGYTF. The CDR3 DNA sequence: TGTGCCAGCTCACCACCGGGCGGGCTTCTGTATGGCTACACCTTC.

The genes are TRBV10-3 and TRBJ2-7; the D gene is possibly TRBD2 (6 bases). There are 12 residues in the CDR3. Between the trimmed V and J ends, which lost 8 bases and 4 bases, there was a span of 12 bases. CDR1 is ENHRY, CDR2 SYGVKD, per germline. In nucleotides, the CDR3 is TGTGCCATCTCCCGGGGGTCGTACGAGCAGTACTTC. This translates into CAISRGSYEQYF.

The rearrangement joins TRBV6-2 or TRBV6-3 to TRBJ2-1, with 8 positions matching TRBD2. The V gene end was trimmed by 6 bases and the J gene end by 7 bases; junction bases not matched to a gene: 20. The V gene's germline CDR1 is MNHEY and CDR2 SVGEGT. The CDR3 runs 18 residues. The CDR3 coding sequence is TGTGCCAGCAGCCGGAACCGACGGGGGACTAGAATGTGGAATGAGCAGTTCTTC. It is translated as CASSRNRRGTRMWNEQFF.

This rearrangement joins TRBV6-5 to TRBJ1-4; a possible D gene is TRBD1 (6 bases). V lost 0 bases to trimming and J lost 5 bases, with 10 bases between them. CDR3 length equals 15 residues. The germline V gene has CDR1 MNHEY and CDR2 SVGAGI. This chain's CDR3 is CASSYSGRGNEKLFF. CDR3 nucleotides: TGTGCCAGCAGTTACTCGGGAAGGGGGAATGAAAAACTGTTTTTT.

The genes are TRBV30 and TRBJ1-4, with TRBD1 matching 8 bases. The germline V gene encodes CDR1 GTSNPN and CDR2 SVGIG (reference sequence). V dropped 1 base and J dropped 8; count of bases not matched to a gene: 9. The CDR3 runs to 15 residues. CDR3 bases: TGTGCCTGGAGTGCCCCCGGACAGGGTCACGAAAAACTGTTTTTT. It codes for CAWSAPGQGHEKLFF.

This clone was counted a single time. V gene TRBV5-4 combines with J gene TRBJ2-5; D possibly corresponds to TRBD2 (5 bases). The CDR3 consists of 14 residues. The germline V gene has CDR1 SGHNT and CDR2 YYREEE (reference sequence). Trimming stripped 4 bases from V and 5 bases from J, with 15 bases between. In nucleotides, the CDR3 is TGTGCCAGCAGCCCCCGGCGGCCGGGGGAGACCCAGTACTTC. Translated: CASSPRRPGETQYF.

The J gene is TRBJ2-3, the V gene TRBV10-3; 9 nucleotides agree with TRBD2. Germline CDR1 is ENHRY and CDR2 is SYGVKD. J was trimmed by 4 bases and V by 6 bases; bases with no gene match: 2. The CDR3 extends over 13 amino acids. This chain's CDR3 is CAIRLAGSDTQYF. CDR3 DNA: TGTGCCATCAGGCTAGCGGGATCAGATACGCAGTATTTT.

This chain connects TRBV24-1 to TRBJ2-1, with D tentatively TRBD2 (6 bases). Trimming removed 9 bases from V and 3 bases from J, with 11 bases in between. The CDR3 is 13 residues long. The V gene's germline CDR1 is KGHDR and CDR2 SFDVKD. The CDR3 DNA follows: TGTGCCACCCAAGCGGGCAGCTACAATGAGCAGTTCTTC. Amino acid sequence: CATQAGSYNEQFF.

This clone was seen at least ten times. This sequence joins TRBV30 and TRBJ2-7, with a tentative D call TRBD2 (6 bases). The CDR3 is 14 amino acids. The germline gives CDR1 GTSNPN, CDR2 SVGIG (reference sequence). V lost 0 bases, J lost 3 bases, and 12 bases lay in between. CDR3 amino acids: CAWSVGPGDYEQYF. CDR3 nucleotide sequence: TGTGCCTGGAGTGTGGGGCCGGGGGACTACGAGCAGTACTTC.

This chain uses TRBV5-1 with TRBJ1-3, with D possibly being TRBD1 (6 bases). V gave up 4 bases and J gave up 5 bases, with 16 bases separating them. CDR1 SGHRS and CDR2 YFSETQ come from the germline V gene. The CDR3 is 15 amino acids. The CDR3 sequence: CASSATTGLRNTIYF. The CDR3 nucleotides read TGCGCCAGCAGCGCGACCACAGGGCTCCGAAACACCATATATTTT.

In its sample, this clone was seen a few times. The chain couples TRBV10-2 to TRBJ1-2; D possibly corresponds to TRBD1 (5 bases). This CDR3 has 14 amino acids. Germline V CDR1 and CDR2: WSHSY, SAAADI. V was trimmed by 2 bases and J by 4 bases, leaving 11 bases between them. The CDR3 is CASSERGGGYGYTF. In DNA, the CDR3 is TGCGCCAGCAGTGAGAGGGGCGGGGGCTATGGCTACACCTTC.

The chain has TRBV7-3 and TRBJ2-2; D is possibly TRBD1 (5 bases). V lost 0 bases, J lost 6 bases, and 5 bases lay in between. The germline CDR1 and CDR2 sequences are SGHTA and FQGTGA. The CDR3 has 13 amino acids. The CDR3 protein is CASSLTRAGELFF. Written as DNA, the CDR3 is TGTGCCAGCAGCTTAACCAGGGCCGGGGAGCTGTTTTTT.

This clone was picked up a small number of times. The gene calls are TRBV5-4 and TRBJ2-3; 11 positions agree with TRBD2. Trimming cost V 4 bases and J 2 bases; bases outside gene matches: 9. Looked up from germline, CDR1 is SGHNT and CDR2 is YYREEE (reference sequence). The CDR3 has 17 amino acids. The CDR3 here is CASSPGTSGRNTDTQYF. Here the CDR3 DNA reads TGTGCCAGCAGCCCCGGGACTAGCGGCCGCAACACAGATACGCAGTATTTT.

V gene TRBV24-1 combines with J gene TRBJ2-3; TRBD2 aligns across 16 bases. The trim removed 2 bases at V and 6 bases at J, leaving 7 bases unmatched. CDR1 is KGHDR and CDR2 is SFDVKD in the germline V gene. This CDR3 has 18 amino acids. The CDR3 is CATSDWGLAGGPGDTQYF. The CDR3 region has the DNA TGTGCCACCAGTGATTGGGGACTAGCGGGAGGGCCGGGGGATACGCAGTATTTT.

Notes on this clone: A read error may account for a junction end that differs from germline. Here the CDR3 DNA reads TGCGCCAGCAGTCCGACTAAAGGGCGGTTCTTT. This gives the protein CASSPTKGRFF. The gene calls are TRBV23-1 and TRBJ1-3; D unresolved. TRBV23-1 is recorded as an ORF, its role being uncertain. The CDR3 is 11 residues long.